Shown below are 29 T cell receptor beta chains from a single sample sequenced in a study of T cells after yellow fever vaccination. TCRdb ran MiXCR on the 5' RACE reads and lists one entry per CDR3 protein. The sample gives fewer than 400,000 distinct CDR3 sequences, 6.2% of which show up once; over 12% is in the top ten. The source was PBMCs, collected 5 days after the yellow fever booster vaccination. These receptors came from a man aged 30 to 39 who received the YFV17D yellow fever vaccine.

The sample holds a few counts of this clonotype. The chain recombines TRBV6-1 with TRBJ1-1, with D perhaps matching TRBD1 (6 bases). The CDR3 extends over 13 amino acids. Germline-derived CDR1 and CDR2 are MNHNS and SASEGT. V shed 4 bases and J shed 3 bases, with 9 bases lying between them. The DNA for the CDR3 is TGTGCCAGCAGTGGGACAGCCTACACTGAAGCTTTCTTT. It translates to CASSGTAYTEAFF.

This clonotype came up many times. This chain's CDR3 is CAISDAGTGFGANVLTF. The DNA for the CDR3 is TGTGCCATCAGTGACGCCGGGACAGGGTTTGGGGCCAACGTCCTGACTTTC. The J gene is TRBJ2-6, the V gene TRBV10-3; 9 nucleotides agree with TRBD1. Germline CDR1 is ENHRY and CDR2 is SYGVKD. The CDR3 sequence is 17 residues long. J was trimmed by 3 bases and V by 3 bases; bases with no gene match: 6.

This clonotype appeared a few times. The CDR3 sequence: CASNAPGGYEQYF. The DNA of the CDR3 is TGTGCCAGCAATGCCCCAGGGGGCTACGAGCAGTACTTC. The genes are TRBV28 and TRBJ2-7; 7 bases map to TRBD1. CDR1 MDHEN and CDR2 SYDVKM come from the germline V gene. This CDR3 comprises 13 residues. Germline trimming cut 7 bases from V and 3 bases from J; bases unmatched to any gene: 6.

V usage is TRBV7-2 and J usage is TRBJ2-1, with a possible D match to TRBD2 (6 bases). The CDR3 covers 14 residues. The germline CDR1 and CDR2 sequences are SGHTA and FQGNSA. V was clipped by 4 bases and J by 0 bases, with 7 bases between them. The CDR3 DNA sequence: TGTGCCAGCAGCTGGCGGGGCTCCTACAATGAGCAGTTCTTC. It yields the protein CASSWRGSYNEQFF.

The count of this clonotype is one. The V and J genes are TRBV11-2 and TRBJ2-5, with a possible D match to TRBD2 (6 bases). This CDR3 comprises 18 residues. Trimming cost V 0 bases and J 2 bases, with 19 bases left between them. Germline CDR1 is SGHAT and CDR2 is FQNNGV. The CDR3 region has the DNA TGTGCCAGCAGCTTAGATCTGCGGCAGGCGGGGACTCAAGAGACCCAGTACTTC. This sequence encodes CASSLDLRQAGTQETQYF.

There are many counts of this clonotype. The chain couples TRBV6-5 to TRBJ2-5; D is tentatively TRBD1 or TRBD2 (7 bases each). Trimming pared 2 bases from V and 5 bases from J, leaving 21 bases between. CDR3 length: 17 amino acids. Germline V gene data show CDR1 as MNHEY and CDR2 as SVGAGI. CDR3 residues: CASSYPQREGATETQYF. DNA of the CDR3: TGTGCCAGCAGTTACCCACAAAGGGAGGGGGCGACGGAGACCCAGTACTTC.

This clonotype has just a few counts. The CDR3 loop reads CASSAGLGDEQFF. The CDR3 nucleotides are TGTGCCAGTAGCGCCGGGCTAGGCGATGAGCAGTTCTTC. V usage is TRBV19 and J usage is TRBJ2-1; D is undetermined. The CDR3 length is 13 residues. The V gene's germline CDR1 is LNHDA and CDR2 SQIVND (reference sequence). V was cut by 6 bases and J by 8 bases, with 14 bases left in between.

A few counts support this clonotype. The chain has TRBV20-1 and TRBJ2-1, with TRBD2 identical over 10 bases. The J segment lost 2 bases and the V segment lost 6 bases, leaving 13 bases of the junction unmatched. There are 17 residues in the CDR3. Germline V gene lookup returns CDR1 DFQATT and CDR2 SNEGSKA (reference sequence). The CDR3 bases are TGCAGTGCCGCTACCTTTGGAGCGGGAGGGGCCTACAATGAGCAGTTCTTC. Translated: CSAATFGAGGAYNEQFF.

The chain recombines TRBV29-1 with TRBJ2-7; D remains unclear. V was shortened by 5 bases and J by 6 bases, with 17 bases between the two germline ends. This CDR3 is 13 amino acids long. Germline V lookup: CDR1 SQVTM, CDR2 ANQGSEA. CDR3 loop: CSVSPRGVGEQYF. DNA for the CDR3: TGCAGCGTTAGCCCCCGAGGAGTCGGCGAGCAGTACTTC.

This clonotype has a count of ten or more. The chain uses TRBV12-3 or TRBV12-4 and TRBJ2-3; D may match TRBD1 or TRBD2 (5 bases each). V gave up 6 bases and J gave up 6 bases, with 13 bases separating them. The CDR3 consists of 13 residues. The CDR3 DNA sequence: TGTGCCAGCAGACCAGGGACCAGCGATACGCAGTATTTT. Its protein product is CASRPGTSDTQYF.

This clonotype was counted many times. This sequence joins TRBV7-8 and TRBJ1-5, with TRBD1 matching over 8 bases. The CDR3 has 16 amino acids. V dropped 2 bases and J dropped 6; count of bases not matched to a gene: 9. Germline V CDR1 and CDR2: SGHVS, FQNEAQ. The CDR3 region is CASSLYAGQGSQPQHF. In DNA, the CDR3 is TGTGCCAGCAGCTTATATGCTGGACAGGGCAGTCAGCCCCAGCATTTT.

This clonotype was counted a few times. The CDR3 nucleotides are TGTGCCAGCAGTTTCCCCAGCGGGAGGCACGGTGAGCAGTTCTTC. This encodes CASSFPSGRHGEQFF. The chain joins TRBV12-3 or TRBV12-4 to TRBJ2-1, with 9 bases aligning to TRBD2. CDR3 length: 15 amino acids. J lost 9 bases, V lost 3 bases, and 9 bases had no gene match.

This clonotype showed up just a few times. The gene calls are TRBV20-1 and TRBJ2-6; no definite D call. V was shortened by 2 bases and J by 3 bases, with 5 bases between the two germline ends. This CDR3 comprises 13 residues. CDR1 is DFQATT and CDR2 is SNEGSKA in the germline V gene (reference sequence). CDR3 loop: CSARPSGANVLTF. Here the CDR3 DNA reads TGCAGTGCTAGACCTAGTGGGGCCAACGTCCTGACTTTC.

This clonotype has only a few counts. V is TRBV18 and J is TRBJ2-3; the D call may be TRBD1 or TRBD2 (5 bases each). V lost 1 base and J 0 bases, leaving 8 bases between the germline ends. The V gene's germline CDR1 is KGHSH and CDR2 LQKENI. CDR3 length: 15 amino acids. CDR3 amino acids: CASSPLGPSTDTQYF. The CDR3 coding sequence is TGTGCCAGCTCACCACTGGGACCAAGCACAGATACGCAGTATTTT.

This clonotype was seen only a few times. V gene TRBV10-3 combines with J gene TRBJ2-3; 7 bases match TRBD2. In germline, CDR1 is ENHRY, CDR2 SYGVKD. V was clipped by 5 bases and J by 0 bases; unmatched bases: 2. This CDR3 contains 14 residues. This chain's CDR3 is CAISSGTSTDTQYF. CDR3 nucleotide sequence: TGTGCCATCAGTAGCGGGACCAGCACAGATACGCAGTATTTT.

This clonotype has at least ten counts. V and J are TRBV5-1 and TRBJ2-1; the match to TRBD1 covers 8 bases. V was pared by 4 bases and J by 9 bases, with 6 bases of the junction left unmatched. Per germline, CDR1 SGHRS and CDR2 YFSETQ. The CDR3 has 13 residues. CDR3 in amino acids: CASSGGQVLEQFF. CDR3 DNA sequence: TGCGCCAGCAGCGGGGGACAGGTCCTTGAGCAGTTCTTC.

This clonotype was observed a handful of times. The chain joins TRBV5-8 to TRBJ2-7; D not certain. Germline V gives CDR1 SGHTS, CDR2 YDEGEE. V was shortened by 0 bases and J by 8 bases, with 9 bases between the two germline ends. CDR3 length: 12 amino acids. The DNA of the CDR3 is TGTGCCAGCAGCTTGGGTCAGCAACAGCAGTACTTC. Translation: CASSLGQQQQYF.

In regard to this clonotype: This may be a read error: a much more frequent sequence differs by one nucleotide. This rearrangement joins TRBV10-2 to TRBJ2-1; the D is unclear. Germline loops: CDR1 WSHSY, CDR2 SAAADI. The CDR3 contains 19 residues. The CDR3 reads CASSEPRSTRQSSHNEQFF. Here the CDR3 DNA reads TGCGCCAGCAGTGAGCCTCGGTCAACCAGACAAAGCTCCCACAATGAGCAGTTCTTC.

The chain couples TRBV20-1 to TRBJ2-1; 12 nucleotides align to TRBD2. The CDR3 extends over 19 amino acids. Trimming at V came to 4 bases and at J to 7 bases, leaving 20 bases not matched to a gene. Germline values: CDR1 DFQATT, CDR2 SNEGSKA (reference sequence). CDR3 DNA sequence: TGCAGTGCTAAGGGGAGGAGACTAGCGGGAGAAATGTTTAGGAATGAGCAGTTCTTC. It specifies CSAKGRRLAGEMFRNEQFF.

This clonotype showed up just a few times. CDR3 DNA sequence: TGTGCCAGCAGTGAGGCCCCGAGCTCCTACAATGAGCAGTTCTTC. Encoded protein: CASSEAPSSYNEQFF. The gene calls are TRBV6-6 and TRBJ2-1; D ambiguous. Germline-derived CDR1 and CDR2 are MNHNY and SVGAGI (reference sequence). Trimming took off 5 bases at V and 0 bases at J, with 11 bases between the two ends. This CDR3 has 15 amino acids.

This chain links TRBV9 with TRBJ2-1; D is perhaps TRBD2 (6 bases). V dropped 4 bases and J dropped 12 bases, with 20 bases sitting between them. This CDR3 is built from 14 residues. CDR1 SGDLS and CDR2 YYNGEE come from the germline V gene. CDR3 amino acids: CASSLGLGGLGQFF. As DNA, the CDR3 is TGTGCCAGCAGCTTGGGACTGGGCGGGCTTGGGCAGTTCTTC.

The rearrangement uses TRBV11-2 and TRBJ2-7; 7 bases are shared with TRBD2. The CDR3 has 14 amino acids. The germline gives CDR1 SGHAT, CDR2 FQNNGV. The V segment lost 3 bases and the J segment 5 bases; nucleotides outside the gene matches: 7. This CDR3 is CASSLLAGANEQYF. Here the CDR3 DNA reads TGTGCCAGCAGCTTGTTGGCGGGAGCTAACGAGCAGTACTTC.

CDR3 DNA: TGTGCCAGCAGCTTCTTGGGGGCTAACTATGGCTACACCTTC. Amino acids: CASSFLGANYGYTF. The chain carries TRBV7-9 and TRBJ1-2; D may be TRBD1 (5 bases). Germline values: CDR1 SEHNR, CDR2 FQNEAQ (reference sequence). V lost 3 bases, J lost 0 bases, and 8 bases lay in between. This CDR3 is 14 amino acids long.

This clonotype was observed many times. This chain connects TRBV7-9 to TRBJ2-7; 8 bases fit TRBD2. The length of the CDR3 is 15 residues. Looked up from germline, CDR1 is SEHNR and CDR2 is FQNEAQ (reference sequence). The J segment lost 2 bases and the V segment lost 4 bases, leaving 7 bases of the junction unmatched. CDR3 DNA sequence: TGTGCCAGCAGCTCAAGCGGGAGAGGAGCCTACGAGCAGTACTTC. It is translated as CASSSSGRGAYEQYF.

The V call is TRBV10-2, the J call TRBJ2-1, with D perhaps TRBD1 or TRBD2 (5 bases each). CDR3 length: 18 amino acids. The V gene lost 8 bases and the J gene lost 3 bases, with 26 bases spanning the gap. CDR1 and CDR2 (germline): WSHSY, SAAADI. The CDR3 DNA reads TGCGCCAGCCATGAGAATCAGGGACGGTCATTGGACTACAATGAGCAGTTCTTC. Translation: CASHENQGRSLDYNEQFF.

This clonotype was counted many times. The chain recombines TRBV29-1 with TRBJ2-7, with D perhaps TRBD1 or TRBD2 (5 bases each). Germline lookup yields CDR1 SQVTM and CDR2 ANQGSEA. V was pared by 4 bases and J by 4 bases, with 14 bases between. This CDR3 region has 13 residues. CDR3 sequence: CSVATGTQYEQYF. CDR3 bases: TGCAGCGTTGCGACCGGGACGCAGTACGAGCAGTACTTC.

This sequence joins TRBV20-1 and TRBJ2-3, with no clear D. The CDR3 totals 12 residues. V lost 4 bases to trimming and J lost 5 bases, with 10 bases between them. Germline CDR1 DFQATT, CDR2 SNEGSKA (reference sequence). The CDR3 protein is CSAIEVGDTQYF. CDR3 in DNA: TGCAGTGCTATTGAAGTAGGAGATACGCAGTATTTT.

In this sample, this clonotype turned up a few times. V and J are TRBV7-2 and TRBJ2-7; 7 bases align to TRBD2. Germline loops: CDR1 SGHTA, CDR2 FQGNSA. This CDR3 spans 13 amino acids. Trimming at V came to 3 bases and at J to 4 bases, leaving 3 bases not matched to a gene. CDR3 coding DNA: TGTGCCAGCAGCTTGGGTAGCGGGTACGAGCAGTACTTC. The encoded protein is CASSLGSGYEQYF. Together with reference TRBV7-2 and TRBJ2-7, the CDR3 gives the full variable domain: GAGVSQSPSNKVTEKGKDVELRCDPISGHTALYWYRQSLGQGLEFLIYFQGNSAPDKSGLPSDRFSAERTGGSVSTLTIQRTQQEDSAVYLCASSLGSGYEQYFGPGTRLTVT.

Many counts were recorded for this clonotype. V gene TRBV20-1 combines with J gene TRBJ2-7; 7 nucleotides agree with TRBD2. This CDR3 is 14 amino acids long. V was pared by 2 bases and J by 6 bases, with 10 bases of the junction left unmatched. The germline gives CDR1 DFQATT, CDR2 SNEGSKA (reference sequence). The chain's CDR3 is CSARFGGEGREQYF. The DNA of the CDR3 is TGCAGTGCTAGATTCGGAGGGGAGGGTCGCGAGCAGTACTTC.